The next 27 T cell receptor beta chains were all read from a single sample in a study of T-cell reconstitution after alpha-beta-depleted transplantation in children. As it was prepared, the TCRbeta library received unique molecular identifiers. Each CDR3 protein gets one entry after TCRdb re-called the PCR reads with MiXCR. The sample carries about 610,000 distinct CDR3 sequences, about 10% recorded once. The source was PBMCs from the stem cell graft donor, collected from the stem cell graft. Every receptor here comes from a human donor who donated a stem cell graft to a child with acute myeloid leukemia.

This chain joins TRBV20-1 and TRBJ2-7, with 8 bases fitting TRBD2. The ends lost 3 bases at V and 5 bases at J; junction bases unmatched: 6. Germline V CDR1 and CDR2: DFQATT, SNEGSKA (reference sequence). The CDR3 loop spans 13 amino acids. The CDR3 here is CSARTGGDDEQYF. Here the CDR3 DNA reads TGCAGTGCTAGGACGGGAGGGGATGACGAGCAGTACTTC.

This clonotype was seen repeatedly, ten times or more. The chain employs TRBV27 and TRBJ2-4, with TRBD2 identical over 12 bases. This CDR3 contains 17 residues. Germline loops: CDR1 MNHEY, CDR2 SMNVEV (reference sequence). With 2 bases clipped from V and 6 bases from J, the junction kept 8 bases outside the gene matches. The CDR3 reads CASSLRRLAGDLNIQYF. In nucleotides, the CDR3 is TGTGCCAGCAGTTTACGCCGACTAGCGGGAGACCTAAACATTCAGTACTTC.

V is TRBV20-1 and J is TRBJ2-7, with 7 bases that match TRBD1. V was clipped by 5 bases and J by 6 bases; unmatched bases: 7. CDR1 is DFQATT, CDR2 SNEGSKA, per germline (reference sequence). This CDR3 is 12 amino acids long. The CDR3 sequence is CSAHPGGGEQYF. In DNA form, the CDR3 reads TGCAGTGCTCATCCAGGGGGTGGCGAGCAGTACTTC.

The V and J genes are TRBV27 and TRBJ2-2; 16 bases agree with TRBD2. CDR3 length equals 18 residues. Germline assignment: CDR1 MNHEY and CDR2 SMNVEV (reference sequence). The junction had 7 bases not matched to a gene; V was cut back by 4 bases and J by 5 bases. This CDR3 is CASSSRGLAGGMTGELFF. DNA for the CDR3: TGTGCCAGCAGTTCCAGGGGACTAGCGGGAGGGATGACCGGGGAGCTGTTTTTT.

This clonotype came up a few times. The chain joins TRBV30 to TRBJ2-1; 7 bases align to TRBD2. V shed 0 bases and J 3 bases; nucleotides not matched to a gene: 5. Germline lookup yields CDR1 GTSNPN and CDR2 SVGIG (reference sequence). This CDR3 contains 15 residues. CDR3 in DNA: TGTGCCTGGAGTGTACTTAGCGGGCGCTACAATGAGCAGTTCTTC. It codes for CAWSVLSGRYNEQFF.

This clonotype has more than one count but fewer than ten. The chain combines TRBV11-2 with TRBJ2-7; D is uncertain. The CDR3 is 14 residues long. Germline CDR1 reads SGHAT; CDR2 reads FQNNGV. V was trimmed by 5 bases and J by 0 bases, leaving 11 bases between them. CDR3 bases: TGTGCCAGCAGCCTCGTGGATGGCTCCTACGAGCAGTACTTC. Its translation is CASSLVDGSYEQYF.

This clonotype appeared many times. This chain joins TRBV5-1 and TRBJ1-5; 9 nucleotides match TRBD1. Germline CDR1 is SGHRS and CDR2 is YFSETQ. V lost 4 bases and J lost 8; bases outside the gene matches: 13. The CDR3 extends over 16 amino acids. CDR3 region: CASSPTDRGSSKPQHF. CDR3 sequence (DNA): TGCGCCAGCAGCCCTACGGACAGGGGCTCCTCAAAGCCCCAGCATTTT.

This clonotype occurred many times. In DNA form, the CDR3 reads TGTGCCAGCAGTTTGAAAAGGACCTACGAGCAGTACTTC. It specifies CASSLKRTYEQYF. This chain uses TRBV27 with TRBJ2-7; D call uncertain. The V gene's germline CDR1 is MNHEY and CDR2 SMNVEV (reference sequence). V shed 3 bases and J shed 2 bases, with 8 bases lying between them. The CDR3 contains 13 residues.

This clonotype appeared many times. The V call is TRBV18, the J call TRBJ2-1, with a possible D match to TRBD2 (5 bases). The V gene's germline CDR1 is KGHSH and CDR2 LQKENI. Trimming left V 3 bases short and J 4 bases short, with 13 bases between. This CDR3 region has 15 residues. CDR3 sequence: CASSPVVGEYNEQFF. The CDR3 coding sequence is TGTGCCAGCTCACCCGTTGTCGGGGAGTACAATGAGCAGTTCTTC. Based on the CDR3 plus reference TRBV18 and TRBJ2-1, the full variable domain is NAGVMQNPRHLVRRRGQEARLRCSPMKGHSHVYWYRQLPEEGLKFMVYLQKENIIDESGMPKERFSAEFPKEGPSILRIQQVVRGDSAAYFCASSPVVGEYNEQFFGPGTRLTVL.

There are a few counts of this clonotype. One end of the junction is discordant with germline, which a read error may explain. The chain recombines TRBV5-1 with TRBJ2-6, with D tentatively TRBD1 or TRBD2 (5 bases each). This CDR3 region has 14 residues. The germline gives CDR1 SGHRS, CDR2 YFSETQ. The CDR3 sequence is CASGGSSVANVLTF. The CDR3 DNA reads TGCGCCAGCGGGGGAAGTTCTGTGGCCAACGTCCTGACTTTC.

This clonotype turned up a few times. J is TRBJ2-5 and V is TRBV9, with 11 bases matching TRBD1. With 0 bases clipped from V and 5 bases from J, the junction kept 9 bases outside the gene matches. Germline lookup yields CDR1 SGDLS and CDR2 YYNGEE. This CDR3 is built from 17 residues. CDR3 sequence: CASSVDRGQGASETQYF. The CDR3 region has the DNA TGTGCCAGCAGCGTAGACAGAGGACAGGGGGCGTCGGAGACCCAGTACTTC.

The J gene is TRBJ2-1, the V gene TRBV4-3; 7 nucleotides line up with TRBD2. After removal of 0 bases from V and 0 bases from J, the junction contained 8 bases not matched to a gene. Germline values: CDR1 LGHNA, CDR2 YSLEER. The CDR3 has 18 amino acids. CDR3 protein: CASSQDPTGGSSYNEQFF. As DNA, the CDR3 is TGCGCCAGCAGCCAAGACCCGACGGGCGGGAGCTCCTACAATGAGCAGTTCTTC.

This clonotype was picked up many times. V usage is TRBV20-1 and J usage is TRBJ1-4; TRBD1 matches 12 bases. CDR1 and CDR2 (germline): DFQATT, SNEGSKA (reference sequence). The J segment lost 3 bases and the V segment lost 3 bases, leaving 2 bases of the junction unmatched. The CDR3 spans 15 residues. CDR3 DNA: TGCAGTGCTAGGGGACAGGGGGCAGCTAATGAAAAACTGTTTTTT. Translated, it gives CSARGQGAANEKLFF.

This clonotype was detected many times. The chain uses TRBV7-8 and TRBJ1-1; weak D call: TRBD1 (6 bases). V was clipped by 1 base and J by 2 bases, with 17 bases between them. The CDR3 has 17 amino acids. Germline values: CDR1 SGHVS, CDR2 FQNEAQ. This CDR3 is CASSLGGLRGRNTEAFF. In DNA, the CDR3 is TGTGCCAGCAGCTTAGGCGGCCTCCGGGGGCGCAACACTGAAGCTTTCTTT.

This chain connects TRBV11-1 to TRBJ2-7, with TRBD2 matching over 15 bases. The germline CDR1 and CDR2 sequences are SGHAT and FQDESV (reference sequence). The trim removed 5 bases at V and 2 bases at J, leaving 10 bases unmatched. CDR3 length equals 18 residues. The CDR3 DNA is TGTGCCAGCAGCGCCCGTGGACTAGCGGGAGGGCCCACCTACGAGCAGTACTTC. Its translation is CASSARGLAGGPTYEQYF. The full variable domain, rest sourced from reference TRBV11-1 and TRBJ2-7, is EAEVAQSPRYKITEKSQAVAFWCDPISGHATLYWYRQILGQGPELLVQFQDESVVDDSQLPKDRFSAERLKGVDSTLKIQPAELGDSAMYLCASSARGLAGGPTYEQYFGPGTRLTVT.

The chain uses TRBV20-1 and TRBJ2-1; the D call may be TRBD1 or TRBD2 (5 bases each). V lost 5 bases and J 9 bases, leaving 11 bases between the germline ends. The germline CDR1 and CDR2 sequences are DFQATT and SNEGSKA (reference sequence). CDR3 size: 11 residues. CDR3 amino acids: CSAPVGREQFF. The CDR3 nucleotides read TGCAGTGCTCCTGTGGGACGTGAGCAGTTCTTC.

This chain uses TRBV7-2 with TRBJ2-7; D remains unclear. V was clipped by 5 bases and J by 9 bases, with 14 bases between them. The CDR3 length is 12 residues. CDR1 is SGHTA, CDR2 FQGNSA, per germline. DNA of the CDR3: TGTGCCAGCAGCACCTCCTTGTCGGGGCAGTACTTC. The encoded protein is CASSTSLSGQYF.

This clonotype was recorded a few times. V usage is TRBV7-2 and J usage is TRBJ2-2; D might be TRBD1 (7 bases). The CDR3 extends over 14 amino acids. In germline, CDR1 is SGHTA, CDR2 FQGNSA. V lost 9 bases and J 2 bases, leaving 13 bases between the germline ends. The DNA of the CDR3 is TGTGCCAGTCAGGGGGGAGCCAACACCGGGGAGCTGTTTTTT. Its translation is CASQGGANTGELFF.

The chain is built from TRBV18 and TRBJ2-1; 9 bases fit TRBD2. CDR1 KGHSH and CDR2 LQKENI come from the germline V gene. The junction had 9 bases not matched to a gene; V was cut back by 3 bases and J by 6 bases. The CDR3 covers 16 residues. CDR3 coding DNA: TGTGCCAGCTCACCGGTGACTAGCGGAAATACCAATGAGCAGTTCTTC. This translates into CASSPVTSGNTNEQFF.

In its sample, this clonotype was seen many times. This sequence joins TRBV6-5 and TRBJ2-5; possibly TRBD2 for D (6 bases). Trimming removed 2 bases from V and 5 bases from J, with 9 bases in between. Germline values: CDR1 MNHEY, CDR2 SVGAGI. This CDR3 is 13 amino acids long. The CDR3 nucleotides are TGTGCCAGCAGTTACGGGGGGTGGGAGACCCAGTACTTC. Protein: CASSYGGWETQYF.

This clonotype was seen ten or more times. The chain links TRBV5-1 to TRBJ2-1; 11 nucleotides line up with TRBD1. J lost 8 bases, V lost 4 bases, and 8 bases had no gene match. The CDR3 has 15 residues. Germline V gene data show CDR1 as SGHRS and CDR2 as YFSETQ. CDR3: CASSVDRGRIDEQFF. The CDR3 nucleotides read TGCGCCAGCAGCGTGGACAGGGGGCGCATCGATGAGCAGTTCTTC.

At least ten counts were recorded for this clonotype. The CDR3 DNA sequence: TGTGCCAGCTCCACCTCACAGGGTTGGGGCAATGAGCAGTTCTTC. Its translation: CASSTSQGWGNEQFF. The chain couples TRBV12-3 or TRBV12-4 to TRBJ2-1, with D perhaps matching TRBD1 (6 bases). V lost 8 bases and J lost 6, with 20 bases in between. This CDR3 contains 15 residues.

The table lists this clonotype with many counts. Written as DNA, the CDR3 is TGTGCCACCAGTGATTTGGAGGGGACACCCAATGAGCAGTTCTTC. As protein: CATSDLEGTPNEQFF. The rearrangement joins TRBV24-1 to TRBJ2-1; a weak D match, TRBD1 (6 bases). CDR1 is KGHDR and CDR2 is SFDVKD in the germline V gene. This CDR3 has 15 amino acids. Trimming cost V 0 bases and J 6 bases, with 11 bases left between them.

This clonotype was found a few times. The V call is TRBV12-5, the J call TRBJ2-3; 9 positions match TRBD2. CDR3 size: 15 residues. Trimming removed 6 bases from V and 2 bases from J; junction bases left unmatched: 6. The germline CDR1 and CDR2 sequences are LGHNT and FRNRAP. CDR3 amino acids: CASGQTSGNTDTQYF. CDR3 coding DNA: TGTGCTAGTGGGCAGACTAGCGGAAACACAGATACGCAGTATTTT.

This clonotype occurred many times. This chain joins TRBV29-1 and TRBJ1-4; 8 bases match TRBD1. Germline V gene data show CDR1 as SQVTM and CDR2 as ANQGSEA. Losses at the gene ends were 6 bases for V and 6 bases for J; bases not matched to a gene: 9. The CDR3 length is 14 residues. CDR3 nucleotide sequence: TGCAGCGTATCCCAGGGGGCCGCGGATGAAAAACTGTTTTTT. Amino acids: CSVSQGAADEKLFF.

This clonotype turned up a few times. CDR3 region: CASSLVGGSRSMSSYEQYF. The CDR3 coding sequence is TGCGCCAGCAGCTTGGTCGGGGGGAGTCGTTCGATGAGCTCCTACGAGCAGTACTTC. The rearrangement uses TRBV5-1 and TRBJ2-7; 7 nucleotides line up with TRBD2. V was clipped by 0 bases and J by 0 bases; unmatched bases: 15. Germline V CDR1 and CDR2: SGHRS, YFSETQ. The CDR3 has 19 amino acids. The entire variable domain, with the rest obtained from reference TRBV5-1 and TRBJ2-7, is as follows: KAGVTQTPRYLIKTRGQQVTLSCSPISGHRSVSWYQQTPGQGLQFLFEYFSETQRNKGNFPGRFSGRQFSNSRSEMNVSTLELGDSALYLCASSLVGGSRSMSSYEQYFGPGTRLTVT.

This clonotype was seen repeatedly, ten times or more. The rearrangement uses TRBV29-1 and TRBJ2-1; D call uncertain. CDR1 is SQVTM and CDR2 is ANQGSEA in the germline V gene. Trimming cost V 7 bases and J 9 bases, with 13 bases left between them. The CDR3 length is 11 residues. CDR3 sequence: CSAAALREQFF. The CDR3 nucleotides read TGCAGCGCCGCAGCTTTGCGTGAGCAGTTCTTC.